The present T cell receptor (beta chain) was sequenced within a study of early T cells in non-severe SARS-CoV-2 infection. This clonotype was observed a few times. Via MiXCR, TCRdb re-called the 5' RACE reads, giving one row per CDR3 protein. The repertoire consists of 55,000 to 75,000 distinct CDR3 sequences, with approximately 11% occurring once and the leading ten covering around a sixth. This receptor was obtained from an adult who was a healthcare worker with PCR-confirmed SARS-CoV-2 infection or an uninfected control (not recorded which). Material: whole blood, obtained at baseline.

The CDR3 bases are TGTGCCAGCAGCCCGGAGGGGAAAGCCAAAAACATTCAGTACTTC. As protein: CASSPEGKAKNIQYF. V gene TRBV13 combines with J gene TRBJ2-4; tentatively, D is TRBD2 (6 bases). Germline V gene data show CDR1 as PRHDT and CDR2 as FYEKMQ (reference sequence). The V end lost 5 bases, the J end lost 0 bases, and 11 bases lay between the germline ends. This CDR3 has 15 amino acids.